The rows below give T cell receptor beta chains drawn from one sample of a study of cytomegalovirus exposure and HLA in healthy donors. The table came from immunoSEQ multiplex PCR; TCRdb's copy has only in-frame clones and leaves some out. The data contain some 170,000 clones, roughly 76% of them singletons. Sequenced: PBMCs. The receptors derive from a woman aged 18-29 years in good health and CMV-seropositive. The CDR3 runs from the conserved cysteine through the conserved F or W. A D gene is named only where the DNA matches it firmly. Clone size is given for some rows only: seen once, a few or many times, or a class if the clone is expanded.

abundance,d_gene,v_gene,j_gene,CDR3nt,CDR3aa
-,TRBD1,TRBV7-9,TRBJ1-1,TGTGCCAGCAGCTTACGGGACAGACCGAGGGCTTTCTTT,CASSLRDRPRAFF
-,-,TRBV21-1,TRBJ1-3,TGTGCCAGGGGGACGGGACAAAGCTCTGGAAACACCATATATTTT,CARGTGQSSGNTIYF
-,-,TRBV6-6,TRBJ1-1,TGTGCCAACGGGGGGGATTGGAGAACGAACACTGAAGCTTTCTTT,CANGGDWRTNTEAFF
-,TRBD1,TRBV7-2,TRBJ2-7,TGTGCCAGCAGCCCAAACAGGGGGAACGAGCAGTACTTC,CASSPNRGNEQYF
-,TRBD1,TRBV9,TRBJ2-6,TGTGCCAGCAGCGCCAGACAGGGGGCCTCTGGGGCCAACGTCCTGACTTTC,CASSARQGASGANVLTF
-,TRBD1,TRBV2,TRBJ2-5,TGTGCCAGCAGTGGCGACAGGGGGGCGGTGGAGACCCAGTACTTC,CASSGDRGAVETQYF
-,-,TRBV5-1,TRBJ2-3,TGCGCCAGCAGCTTGGGAGGGCGAGGAACAGATACGCAGTATTTT,CASSLGGRGTDTQYF
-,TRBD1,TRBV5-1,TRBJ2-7,TGCGCCAGCAGGGGGACAGGGGGCTTCGACGAGCAGTACTTC,CASRGTGGFDEQYF
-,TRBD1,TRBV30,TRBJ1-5,TGTGCCTGGAGCAACGGGGACAGCTCGAATCAGCCCCAGCATTTT,CAWSNGDSSNQPQHF
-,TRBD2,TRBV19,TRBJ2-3,TGTGCCAGTAGTACTCTAGCGGGGGGCACAGATACGCAGTATTTT,CASSTLAGGTDTQYF
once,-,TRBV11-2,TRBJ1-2,TGTGCCAGCAGCTTAGACCCCTCGATCGGCTATGGCTACACCTTC,CASSLDPSIGYGYTF
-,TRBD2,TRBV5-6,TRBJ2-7,TGTGCCAGCAGCTTGGGCCGGGGGGGCTACGAGCAGTACTTC,CASSLGRGGYEQYF
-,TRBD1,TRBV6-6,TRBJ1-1,TGTGCCAGCAGTTACTCGGCAGGGGGTGATACTGAAGCTTTCTTT,CASSYSAGGDTEAFF
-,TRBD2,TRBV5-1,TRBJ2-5,TGCGCCAGCATCAATAGCGGGGGGGCCCAAGAGACCCAGTACTTC,CASINSGGAQETQYF
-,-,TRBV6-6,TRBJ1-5,TGTGCCAGCACTTACGGGAGTGGGGATCAGCCCCAGCATTTT,CASTYGSGDQPQHF
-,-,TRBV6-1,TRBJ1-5,TGTGCCAGCAGCGAACAGGTTCGGAGCAATCAGCCCCAGCATTTT,CASSEQVRSNQPQHF
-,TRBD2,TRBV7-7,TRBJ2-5,TGTGCCAGCACCAGACTAGCGGGGGTAGAGACCCAGTACTTC,CASTRLAGVETQYF
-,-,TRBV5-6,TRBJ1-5,TGTGCCAGCAGCTTGCGTAGCAATCAGCCCCAGCATTTT,CASSLRSNQPQHF
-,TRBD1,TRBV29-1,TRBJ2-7,TGCAGCGGGGGACAGGGGCGCTACGAGCAGTACTTC,CSGGQGRYEQYF
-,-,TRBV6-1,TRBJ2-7,TGTGCCAGCAGGTTAGCAGGGAACCACGAGCAGTACTTC,CASRLAGNHEQYF
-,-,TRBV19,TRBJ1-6,TGTGCCAGTAGTCCAGGAGTAAGCGGTTCACCCCTCCACTTT,CASSPGVSGSPLHF
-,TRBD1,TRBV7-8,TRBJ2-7,TGTGCCAGCAGCTTAGTTTTTCGACAGGGGGCGGGGGAGCAGTACTTC,CASSLVFRQGAGEQYF
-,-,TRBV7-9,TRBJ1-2,TGTGCCAGCAGACTCCTTCAGGGGTCCCTAGGCTATGGCTACACCTTC,CASRLLQGSLGYGYTF
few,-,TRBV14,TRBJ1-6,TGTGCCAGCCGGGGGATGAGCTCCTATAATTCACCCCTCCACTTT,CASRGMSSYNSPLHF
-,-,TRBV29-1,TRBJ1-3,TGCAGCGCCCTGGGAGGGGGGATCTCTGGAAACACCATATATTTT,CSALGGGISGNTIYF
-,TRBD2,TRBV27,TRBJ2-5,TGTGCCAGCAGGGGTTGGCAGCGGGGGGAGTCGGAGACCCAGTACTTC,CASRGWQRGESETQYF
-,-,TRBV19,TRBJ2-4,TGTGCCAGTAAGGAGGTGGGAGCCAAAAACATTCAGTACTTC,CASKEVGAKNIQYF
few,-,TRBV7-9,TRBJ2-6,TGTGCCAGCAGCCCGTTTATAGGGGCCAACGTCCTGACTTTC,CASSPFIGANVLTF
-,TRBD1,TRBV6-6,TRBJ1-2,TGTGCCAGCAGTAGAGGACAGGCAACGTATGGCTACACCTTC,CASSRGQATYGYTF
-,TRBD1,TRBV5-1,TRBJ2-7,TGCGCCAGCAAACCGGGACAGTCATACGAGCAGTACTTC,CASKPGQSYEQYF
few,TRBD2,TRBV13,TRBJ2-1,TGTGCCAGCAGCTTAGGTCCAGCGGGGGCCGCGAGCTCCTACAATGAGCAGTTCTTC,CASSLGPAGAASSYNEQFF
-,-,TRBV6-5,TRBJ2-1,TGTGCCAGCAGTTACGCGACTAGTGCCCACAATGAGCAGTTCTTC,CASSYATSAHNEQFF
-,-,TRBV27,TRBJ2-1,TGTGCCAGCAGTGTGGGACTGGGCACCTACAATGAGCAGTTCTTC,CASSVGLGTYNEQFF
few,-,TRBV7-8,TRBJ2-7,TGTGCCAGCAGCCTCGGGGGCGGGGGCTACGAGCAGTACTTC,CASSLGGGGYEQYF
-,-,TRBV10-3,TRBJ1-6,TGTGCCATCAGAGAGGGACATGGATTTTCACCCCTCCACTTT,CAIREGHGFSPLHF
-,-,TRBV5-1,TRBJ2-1,TGCGCCAGCAGATTAGCCAATGAGCAGTTCTTC,CASRLANEQFF
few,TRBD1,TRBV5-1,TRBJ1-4,TGCGCCAGCAGCGCGGACAGGGGGCTTGTGGCTAATGAAAAACTGTTTTTT,CASSADRGLVANEKLFF
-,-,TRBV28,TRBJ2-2,TGTGCCAGCAGTCGCTCGGGACTTATGCTCACCGGGGAGCTGTTTTTT,CASSRSGLMLTGELFF
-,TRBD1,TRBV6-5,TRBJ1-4,TGTGCCAGCAGTCCCCGACAGGGGGATGAAAAACTGTTTTTT,CASSPRQGDEKLFF
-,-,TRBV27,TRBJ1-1,TGTGCCAGCAGACCAGGTGGCACTGAAGCTTTCTTT,CASRPGGTEAFF
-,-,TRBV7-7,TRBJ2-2,TGTGCTAGCAGCCTTTATTCCGGGGAGCTGTTTTTT,CASSLYSGELFF
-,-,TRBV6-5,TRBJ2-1,TGTGCCAGCAGCTTAGTCCCCGCGGTTTACAATGAGCAGTTCTTC,CASSLVPAVYNEQFF
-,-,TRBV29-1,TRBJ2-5,TGCAGCGTTGCTCCAGGAGGAGAGACCCAGTACTTC,CSVAPGGETQYF
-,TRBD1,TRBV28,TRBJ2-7,TGTGCCAGCAGTCAGACGGGACAGCTCTACGAGCAGTACTTC,CASSQTGQLYEQYF
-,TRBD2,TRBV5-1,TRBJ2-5,TGCGCCAGCAGCTTGACAGCGGGGGGCGATAAAGAGACCCAGTACTTC,CASSLTAGGDKETQYF
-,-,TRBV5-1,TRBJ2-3,TGCGCCAGCAGCTTCCCACAGGGCCGAGATACGCAGTATTTT,CASSFPQGRDTQYF
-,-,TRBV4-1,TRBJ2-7,TGCGCCAGCAGCCAAGTGGATGGGTTCACAGTGTCCTACGAGCAGTACTTC,CASSQVDGFTVSYEQYF
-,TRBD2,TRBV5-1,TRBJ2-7,TGCGCCAGCAGCATGCTTAGCGGGGGGTCCTACGAGCAGTACTTC,CASSMLSGGSYEQYF
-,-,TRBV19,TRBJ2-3,TGTGCCAGTAGTGACAGATCGACGCAGTATTTT,CASSDRSTQYF
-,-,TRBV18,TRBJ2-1,TGTGCCAGCTCACAGGGCGGGGTCAATGAGCAGTTCTTC,CASSQGGVNEQFF
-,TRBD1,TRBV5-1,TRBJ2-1,TGCGCCAGCAGCGAATTCGGACAGGGGGCCAGAAATGAGCAGTTCTTC,CASSEFGQGARNEQFF
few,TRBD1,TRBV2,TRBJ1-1,TGTGCCAGCAGGACCCAGGGGGTGGGGACTGAAGCTTTCTTT,CASRTQGVGTEAFF
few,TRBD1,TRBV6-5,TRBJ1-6,TGTGCCAGCAGTTACGGGACAGAAGGGTCACCCCTCCACTTT,CASSYGTEGSPLHF
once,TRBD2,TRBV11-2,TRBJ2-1,TGTGCCAGCAGCTTAGAAGGGCGGGGGGCCCAAGAGCAGTTCTTC,CASSLEGRGAQEQFF
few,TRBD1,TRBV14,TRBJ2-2,TGTGCCAGCAGCTACGACAGGGATACCGGGGAGCTGTTTTTT,CASSYDRDTGELFF
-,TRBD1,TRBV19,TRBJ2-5,TGTGCCAGTAGCGCGGACAGGGCCAAAAAGACCCAGTACTTC,CASSADRAKKTQYF
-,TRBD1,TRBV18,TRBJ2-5,TGTGCCAGCTCCCGAGACAGGGGGCAAGAGACCCAGTACTTC,CASSRDRGQETQYF
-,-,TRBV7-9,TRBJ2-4,TGTGCCAGCAGCTCTACCCTAGCCAAAAACATTCAGTACTTC,CASSSTLAKNIQYF
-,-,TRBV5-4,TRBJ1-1,TGTGCCTTAGGGGGGGGCTTTGTGAACACTGAAGCTTTCTTT,CALGGGFVNTEAFF